Each of the 16 T cell receptor beta chains below was sequenced from the same sample in a study of cytomegalovirus exposure and HLA in healthy donors. PCR used 60 Vbeta primers and 13 Jbeta primers. Libraries were prepared by immunoSEQ multiplex PCR; TCRdb keeps only in-frame clonotypes and omits some of them. The sample has approximately 110,000 clones; the top ten hold 2% to 2.5%. The sample comprised PBMCs. All receptors derive from a man aged 35-49 years in good health and CMV-seronegative.

This chain joins TRBV11-3 and TRBJ2-5; TRBD2 aligns across 10 bases. The J call may be in error: the DNA end matches TRBJ2-7 better. Germline lookup yields CDR1 SGHNT and CDR2 YENEEA. The CDR3 sequence is 14 residues long. This CDR3 is CASSLTSGAYEQYF. The CDR3 DNA follows: TGTGCCAGCAGCTTAACTAGCGGGGCCTACGAGCAGTACTTC.

The chain links TRBV6-1 to TRBJ2-1; no clear D gene. This CDR3 is 13 amino acids long. Between the trimmed V and J ends, which lost 3 bases and 4 bases, there was a span of 7 bases. Germline lookup yields CDR1 MNHNS and CDR2 SASEGT. The CDR3 nucleotides are TGTGCCAGCAGTGAGACGAGGTACAATGAGCAGTTCTTC. This sequence encodes CASSETRYNEQFF.

The chain recombines TRBV19 with TRBJ2-5, with D maybe TRBD2 (5 bases). V lost 3 bases and J lost 2, with 7 bases in between. This CDR3 is 13 amino acids long. The germline CDR1 and CDR2 sequences are LNHDA and SQIVND (reference sequence). In DNA, the CDR3 is TGTGCCAGTAGTATCGGGATACAAGAGACCCAGTACTTC. It is translated as CASSIGIQETQYF.

The chain uses TRBV6-5 and TRBJ1-1; TRBD1 matches at 8 bases. This CDR3 is built from 14 residues. Germline V gene sequence: CDR1 MNHEY, CDR2 SVGAGI. Trimming at V came to 0 bases and at J to 4 bases, leaving 1 base not matched to a gene. CDR3 nucleotides: TGTGCCAGCAGTTACTCGACAGGGGTCACTGAAGCTTTCTTT. Translating it yields CASSYSTGVTEAFF.

The genes are TRBV2 and TRBJ2-3, with D possibly matching TRBD1 (6 bases). The CDR3 length is 15 residues. The germline CDR1 and CDR2 sequences are SNHLY and FYNNEI. V gave up 8 bases and J gave up 0 bases, with 15 bases separating them. CDR3 in DNA: TGTGCCAGCCTACCACAGGGCCTTAGCACAGATACGCAGTATTTT. Translated: CASLPQGLSTDTQYF.

The CDR3: CAISPGGVSQYF. The CDR3 DNA reads TGTGCCATCAGCCCGGGCGGGGTATCGCAGTATTTT. V is TRBV10-3 and J is TRBJ2-3; D may be TRBD2 (6 bases). The CDR3 spans 12 residues. CDR1 ENHRY and CDR2 SYGVKD come from the germline V gene. The germline V and J ends were trimmed by 6 bases and 10 bases, with 14 bases remaining between them.

The chain uses TRBV28 and TRBJ2-2, with TRBD2 matching over 10 bases. Germline V gene data show CDR1 as MDHEN and CDR2 as SYDVKM. This CDR3 region has 15 residues. The J segment lost 6 bases and the V segment lost 6 bases, leaving 7 bases of the junction unmatched. The chain's CDR3 is CASRTERGGAGELFF. In nucleotides, the CDR3 is TGTGCCAGCAGGACTGAGCGGGGGGGGGCCGGGGAGCTGTTTTTT.

The V and J genes are TRBV10-1 and TRBJ2-5, with 8 bases matching TRBD1. This CDR3 spans 16 amino acids. Unmatched junction bases numbered 10, after V lost 3 bases and J lost 4 bases. Germline CDR1 WNHNN, CDR2 SYGVQD (reference sequence). Written as DNA, the CDR3 is TGCGCCAGCAGTGAAAGCGGACAGGGCGCTCGAGAGACCCAGTACTTC. This translates into CASSESGQGARETQYF.

This chain's CDR3 is CATSRDGRVTDEQYF. The CDR3 bases are TGTGCCACCAGCAGAGATGGTCGGGTAACGGACGAGCAGTACTTC. The rearrangement joins TRBV15 to TRBJ2-7; unclear D gene. Germline V gene data show CDR1 as LNHNV and CDR2 as YYDKDF (reference sequence). The length of the CDR3 is 15 residues. Between the trimmed V and J ends, which lost 0 bases and 5 bases, there was a span of 14 bases.

V gene TRBV11-3 combines with J gene TRBJ1-2; 9 bases map to TRBD1. With V trimmed by 5 bases and J by 10 bases, 11 bases remained unmatched. The CDR3 sequence is 14 residues long. CDR1 is SGHNT and CDR2 is YENEEA in the germline V gene. In DNA form, the CDR3 reads TGTGCCAGCAGCGTAACACAGGGGGCTCAACCCTACACCTTC. Amino acid sequence: CASSVTQGAQPYTF.

Worth noting for this clone: One end of the junction does not line up with germline, which may come from a read error. The chain employs TRBV7-7 and TRBJ2-3; TRBD2 is a possible D gene (5 bases). From germline, CDR1 is SSHAT and CDR2 FNYEAQ (reference sequence). CDR3 length: 14 amino acids. In DNA, the CDR3 is TGTGCTAGCAGCTTAAGCGGCGAAACAGATACGCAGTATTTT. It yields the protein CASSLSGETDTQYF.

The chain combines TRBV11-2 with TRBJ2-1; weak D call: TRBD2 (5 bases). CDR3 length equals 13 residues. Germline V gene sequence: CDR1 SGHAT, CDR2 FQNNGV. Trimming took 1 base from V and 8 from J, leaving 9 bases between them. The CDR3 spells CASSLGYGDEQFF. The CDR3 region has the DNA TGTGCCAGCAGCTTAGGCTACGGGGATGAGCAGTTCTTC.

The rearrangement links TRBV29-1 to TRBJ2-7; 9 bases map to TRBD1. This CDR3 has 11 amino acids. Per germline, CDR1 SQVTM and CDR2 ANQGSEA. The chain's CDR3 is CSVVRGDRASV. In DNA form, the CDR3 reads TGCAGCGTGGTTAGGGGGGACAGGGCGAGCGTC.

The rearrangement uses TRBV5-1 and TRBJ2-2; D uncertain. The CDR3 spans 15 residues. V lost 0 bases to trimming and J lost 0 bases, with 6 bases between them. From germline, CDR1 is SGHRS and CDR2 YFSETQ. The CDR3 bases are TGCGCCAGCAGCTTGGAACACACGAACACCGGGGAGCTGTTTTTT. Protein: CASSLEHTNTGELFF. The whole variable domain, filled in from reference TRBV5-1 and TRBJ2-2, reads KAGVTQTPRYLIKTRGQQVTLSCSPISGHRSVSWYQQTPGQGLQFLFEYFSETQRNKGNFPGRFSGRQFSNSRSEMNVSTLELGDSALYLCASSLEHTNTGELFFGEGSRLTVL.

This chain joins TRBV11-2 and TRBJ2-5; D not resolved. Germline CDR1 is SGHAT and CDR2 is FQNNGV. Trimming left V 3 bases short and J 4 bases short, with 6 bases between. The CDR3 totals 12 residues. The CDR3 DNA is TGTGCCAGCAGCTTCGCAGTAGAGACCCAGTACTTC. Its translation: CASSFAVETQYF.

The chain employs TRBV6-1 and TRBJ2-7; 7 nucleotides align to TRBD1. Germline CDR1 is MNHNS and CDR2 is SASEGT. CDR3 length: 13 amino acids. Trimming removed 7 bases from V and 2 bases from J; junction bases left unmatched: 5. DNA of the CDR3: TGTGCCAGCATCGGTACAGGGGCCTACGAGCAGTACTTC. Residues: CASIGTGAYEQYF.